The clone carrying this T cell receptor beta chain was observed a handful of times. Its antigen remains unidentified. This sample stems from a study of T cell repertoires in cytomegalovirus infection. TCRdb analysed the reads with MiXCR anew, one entry per CDR3 protein. In the table there are 54,000 or so distinct CDR3 sequences, about a third of which are singletons. V was trimmed by 6 bases and J by 8 bases, leaving 13 bases between them. The CDR3 spans 12 residues. Sequencing used PBMCs, sequenced either directly or after in vitro stimulation (not recorded which). This TCR was sampled from a human donor in good health (CMV status not recorded). Some clones in this sample may be carry-over from other donors' samples. The rearrangement uses TRBV12-3 or TRBV12-4 and TRBJ2-5; D gene uncertain. The CDR3 loop is CASSSLFGTQYF. CDR3 in DNA: TGTGCCAGCAGCTCCCTTTTCGGAACCCAGTACTTC.